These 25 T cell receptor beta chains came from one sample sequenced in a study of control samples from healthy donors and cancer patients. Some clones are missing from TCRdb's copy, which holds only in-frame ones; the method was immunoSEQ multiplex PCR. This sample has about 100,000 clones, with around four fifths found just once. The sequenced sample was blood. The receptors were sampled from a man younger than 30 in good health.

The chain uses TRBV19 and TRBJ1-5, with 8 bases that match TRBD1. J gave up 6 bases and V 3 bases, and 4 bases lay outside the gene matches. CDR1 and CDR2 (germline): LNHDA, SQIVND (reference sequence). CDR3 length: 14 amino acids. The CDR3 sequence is CASSMAGGGQPQHF. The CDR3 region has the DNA TGTGCCAGTAGTATGGCAGGGGGCGGTCAGCCCCAGCATTTT. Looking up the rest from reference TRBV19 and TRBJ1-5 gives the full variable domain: DGGITQSPKYLFRKEGQNVTLSCEQNLNHDAMYWYRQDPGQGLRLIYYSQIVNDFQKGDIAEGYSVSREKKESFPLTVTSAQKNPTAFYLCASSMAGGGQPQHFGDGTRLSIL.

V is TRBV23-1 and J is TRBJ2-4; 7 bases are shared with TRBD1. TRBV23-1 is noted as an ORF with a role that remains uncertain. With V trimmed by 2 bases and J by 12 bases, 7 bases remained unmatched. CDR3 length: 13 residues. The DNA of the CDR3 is TGCGCCAGCAGTCAAGACAGGGTACGTGATCAGTACTTC. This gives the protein CASSQDRVRDQYF.

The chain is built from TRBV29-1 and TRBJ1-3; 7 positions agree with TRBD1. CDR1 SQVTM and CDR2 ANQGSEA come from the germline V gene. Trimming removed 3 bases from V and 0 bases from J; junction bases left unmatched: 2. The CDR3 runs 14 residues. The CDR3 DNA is TGCAGCGTTGACTGGACAGGCTCTGGAAACACCATATATTTT. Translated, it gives CSVDWTGSGNTIYF.

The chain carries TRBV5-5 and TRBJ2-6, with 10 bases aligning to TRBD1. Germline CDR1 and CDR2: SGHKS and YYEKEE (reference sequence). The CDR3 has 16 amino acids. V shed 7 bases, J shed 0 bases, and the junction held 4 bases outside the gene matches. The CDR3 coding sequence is TGTGCCAGCTGGGGGGACAGGGGCTCTGGGGCCAACGTCCTGACTTTC. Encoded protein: CASWGDRGSGANVLTF.

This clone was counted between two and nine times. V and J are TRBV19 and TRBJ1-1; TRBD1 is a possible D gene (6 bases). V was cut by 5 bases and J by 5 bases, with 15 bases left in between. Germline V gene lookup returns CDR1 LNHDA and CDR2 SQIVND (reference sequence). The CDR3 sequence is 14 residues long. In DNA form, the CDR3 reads TGTGCCAGTAGTTTCCCCAGGGGAAGAACTGAAGCTTTCTTT. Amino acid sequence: CASSFPRGRTEAFF.

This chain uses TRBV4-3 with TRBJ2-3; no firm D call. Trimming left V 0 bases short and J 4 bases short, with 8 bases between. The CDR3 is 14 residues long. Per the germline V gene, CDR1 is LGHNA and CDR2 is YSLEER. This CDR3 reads CASSQEMAADTQYF. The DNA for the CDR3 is TGCGCCAGCAGCCAAGAGATGGCCGCAGATACGCAGTATTTT.

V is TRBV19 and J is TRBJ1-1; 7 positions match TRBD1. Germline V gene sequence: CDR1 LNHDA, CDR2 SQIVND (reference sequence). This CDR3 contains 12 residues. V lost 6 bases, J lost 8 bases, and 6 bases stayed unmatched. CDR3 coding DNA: TGTGCCAGTAGCTACAGGGGAGGCGAAGCTTTCTTT. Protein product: CASSYRGGEAFF.

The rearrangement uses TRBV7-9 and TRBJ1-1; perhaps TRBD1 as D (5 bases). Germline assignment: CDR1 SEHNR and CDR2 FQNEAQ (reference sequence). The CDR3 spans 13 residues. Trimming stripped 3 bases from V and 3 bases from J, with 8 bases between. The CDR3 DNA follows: TGTGCCAGCAGCTTCACAGGAGACACTGAAGCTTTCTTT. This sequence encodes CASSFTGDTEAFF.

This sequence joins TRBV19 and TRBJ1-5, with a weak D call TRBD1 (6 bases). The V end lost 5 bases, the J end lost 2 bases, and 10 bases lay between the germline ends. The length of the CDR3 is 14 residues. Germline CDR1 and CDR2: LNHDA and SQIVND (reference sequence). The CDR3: CASSPRGGNQPQHF. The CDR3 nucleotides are TGTGCCAGTAGTCCGAGGGGGGGCAATCAGCCCCAGCATTTT.

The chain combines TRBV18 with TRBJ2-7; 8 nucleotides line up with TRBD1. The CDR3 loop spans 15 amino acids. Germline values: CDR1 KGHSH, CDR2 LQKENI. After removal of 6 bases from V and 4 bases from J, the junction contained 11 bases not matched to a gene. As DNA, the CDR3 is TGTGCCAGCTCCCGCGACAGGGGAGATTTGTACGAGCAGTACTTC. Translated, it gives CASSRDRGDLYEQYF.

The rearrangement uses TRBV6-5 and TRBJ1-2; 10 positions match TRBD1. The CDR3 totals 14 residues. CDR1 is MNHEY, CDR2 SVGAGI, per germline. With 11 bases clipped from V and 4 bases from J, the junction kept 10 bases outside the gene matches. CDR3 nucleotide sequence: TGTGCCTGTAAAGACAGGGGGCATGGCTATGGCTACACCTTC. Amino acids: CACKDRGHGYGYTF.

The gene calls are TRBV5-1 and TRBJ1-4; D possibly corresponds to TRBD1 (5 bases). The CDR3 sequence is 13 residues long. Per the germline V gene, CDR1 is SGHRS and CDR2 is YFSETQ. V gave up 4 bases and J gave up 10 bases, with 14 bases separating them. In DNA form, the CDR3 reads TGCGCCAGCAGCCCCCCCCGGGGGGTAAAACTGTTTTTT. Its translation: CASSPPRGVKLFF.

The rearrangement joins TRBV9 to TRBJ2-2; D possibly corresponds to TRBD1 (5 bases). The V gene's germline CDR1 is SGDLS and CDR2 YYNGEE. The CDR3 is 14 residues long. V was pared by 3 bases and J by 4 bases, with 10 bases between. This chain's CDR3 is CASSEGPSTGELFF. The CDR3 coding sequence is TGTGCCAGCAGCGAGGGGCCCTCCACCGGGGAGCTGTTTTTT.

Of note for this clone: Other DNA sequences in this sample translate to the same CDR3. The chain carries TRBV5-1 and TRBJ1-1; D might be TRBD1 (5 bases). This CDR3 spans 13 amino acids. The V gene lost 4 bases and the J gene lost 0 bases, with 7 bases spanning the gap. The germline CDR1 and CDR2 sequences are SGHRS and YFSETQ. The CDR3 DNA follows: TGCGCCAGCAGCCCGGGACTGAACACTGAAGCTTTCTTT. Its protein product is CASSPGLNTEAFF.

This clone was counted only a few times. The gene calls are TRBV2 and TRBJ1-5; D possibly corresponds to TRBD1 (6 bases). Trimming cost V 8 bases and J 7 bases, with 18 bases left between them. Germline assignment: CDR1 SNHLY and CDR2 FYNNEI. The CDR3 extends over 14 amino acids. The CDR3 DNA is TGTGCCAGCGCAGGGGAGGGGGTCGGACAGCCCCAGCATTTT. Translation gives CASAGEGVGQPQHF. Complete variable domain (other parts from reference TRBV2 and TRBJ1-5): EPEVTQTPSHQVTQMGQEVILRCVPISNHLYFYWYRQILGQKVEFLVSFYNNEISEKSEIFDDQFSVERPDGSNFTLKIRSTKLEDSAMYFCASAGEGVGQPQHFGDGTRLSIL.

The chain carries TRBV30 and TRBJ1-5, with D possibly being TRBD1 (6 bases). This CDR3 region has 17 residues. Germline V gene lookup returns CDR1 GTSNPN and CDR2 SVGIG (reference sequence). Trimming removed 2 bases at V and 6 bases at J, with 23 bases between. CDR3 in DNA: TGTGCCTGGAGTAGACAGGCTGGGGGTTTGTTCGGTCAGCCCCAGCATTTT. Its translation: CAWSRQAGGLFGQPQHF.

The CDR3 is CSASRGQGYTF. In DNA, the CDR3 is TGCAGTGCTAGCAGGGGCCAGGGCTACACCTTC. The V gene is TRBV20-1, the J gene TRBJ1-2, with D possibly TRBD1 on 6 matching bases. The CDR3 length is 11 residues. V lost 3 bases to trimming and J lost 8 bases, with 10 bases between them. The germline CDR1 and CDR2 sequences are DFQATT and SNEGSKA (reference sequence).

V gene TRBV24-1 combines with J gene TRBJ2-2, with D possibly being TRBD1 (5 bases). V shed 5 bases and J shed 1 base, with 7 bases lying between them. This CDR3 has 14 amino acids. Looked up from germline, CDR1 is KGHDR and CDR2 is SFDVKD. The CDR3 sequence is CATSATGNTGELFF. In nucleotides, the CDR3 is TGTGCCACCAGTGCCACAGGGAACACCGGGGAGCTGTTTTTT.

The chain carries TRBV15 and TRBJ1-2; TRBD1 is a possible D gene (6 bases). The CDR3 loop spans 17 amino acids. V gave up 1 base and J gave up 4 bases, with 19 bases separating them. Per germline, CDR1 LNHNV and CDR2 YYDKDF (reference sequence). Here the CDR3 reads CATSRGLGQTTSYGYTF. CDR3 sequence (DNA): TGTGCCACCAGCAGAGGCCTAGGACAGACGACTTCCTATGGCTACACCTTC.

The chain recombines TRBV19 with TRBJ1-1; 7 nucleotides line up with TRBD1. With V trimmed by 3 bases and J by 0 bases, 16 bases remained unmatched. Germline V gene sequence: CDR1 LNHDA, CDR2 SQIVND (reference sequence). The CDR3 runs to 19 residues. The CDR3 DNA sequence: TGTGCCAGTAGTATCTTCATCCTGAACAGGGGCCTATTGAACACTGAAGCTTTCTTT. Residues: CASSIFILNRGLLNTEAFF. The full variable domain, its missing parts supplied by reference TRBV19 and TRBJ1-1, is DGGITQSPKYLFRKEGQNVTLSCEQNLNHDAMYWYRQDPGQGLRLIYYSQIVNDFQKGDIAEGYSVSREKKESFPLTVTSAQKNPTAFYLCASSIFILNRGLLNTEAFFGQGTRLTVV.

CDR3 coding DNA: TGCGCCAGCAGCCAAGATAATCGGGGAACCGGGGAGCTGTTTTTT. It yields the protein CASSQDNRGTGELFF. The V gene is TRBV4-3, the J gene TRBJ2-2; a possible D gene is TRBD2 (5 bases). This CDR3 is 15 amino acids long. CDR1 is LGHNA and CDR2 is YSLEER in the germline V gene. Trimming pared 0 bases from V and 5 bases from J, leaving 10 bases between.

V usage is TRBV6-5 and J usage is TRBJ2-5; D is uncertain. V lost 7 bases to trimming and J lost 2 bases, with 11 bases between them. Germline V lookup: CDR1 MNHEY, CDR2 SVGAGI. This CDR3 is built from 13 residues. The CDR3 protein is CASNSRRQETQYF. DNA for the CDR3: TGTGCCAGCAACTCTAGAAGGCAAGAGACCCAGTACTTC.

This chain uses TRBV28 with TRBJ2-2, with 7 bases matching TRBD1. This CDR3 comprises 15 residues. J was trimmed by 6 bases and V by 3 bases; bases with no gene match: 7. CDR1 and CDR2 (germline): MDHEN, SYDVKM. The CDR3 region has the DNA TGTGCCAGCAGTTTTTACAGGGGAAAGGCCGGGGAGCTGTTTTTT. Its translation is CASSFYRGKAGELFF.

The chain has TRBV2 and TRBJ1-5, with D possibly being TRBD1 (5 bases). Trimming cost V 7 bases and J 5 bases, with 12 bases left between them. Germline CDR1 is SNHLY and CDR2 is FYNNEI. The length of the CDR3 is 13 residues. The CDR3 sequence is CASKRTSYQPQHF. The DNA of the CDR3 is TGTGCCAGCAAAAGGACATCCTATCAGCCCCAGCATTTT.

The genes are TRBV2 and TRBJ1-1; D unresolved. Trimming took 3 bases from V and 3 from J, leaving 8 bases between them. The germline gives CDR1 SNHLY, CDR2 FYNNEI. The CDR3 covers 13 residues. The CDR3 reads CASSDDTDTEAFF. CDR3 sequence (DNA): TGTGCCAGCAGTGATGACACGGACACTGAAGCTTTCTTT. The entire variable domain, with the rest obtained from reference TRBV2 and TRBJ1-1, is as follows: EPEVTQTPSHQVTQMGQEVILRCVPISNHLYFYWYRQILGQKVEFLVSFYNNEISEKSEIFDDQFSVERPDGSNFTLKIRSTKLEDSAMYFCASSDDTDTEAFFGQGTRLTVV.